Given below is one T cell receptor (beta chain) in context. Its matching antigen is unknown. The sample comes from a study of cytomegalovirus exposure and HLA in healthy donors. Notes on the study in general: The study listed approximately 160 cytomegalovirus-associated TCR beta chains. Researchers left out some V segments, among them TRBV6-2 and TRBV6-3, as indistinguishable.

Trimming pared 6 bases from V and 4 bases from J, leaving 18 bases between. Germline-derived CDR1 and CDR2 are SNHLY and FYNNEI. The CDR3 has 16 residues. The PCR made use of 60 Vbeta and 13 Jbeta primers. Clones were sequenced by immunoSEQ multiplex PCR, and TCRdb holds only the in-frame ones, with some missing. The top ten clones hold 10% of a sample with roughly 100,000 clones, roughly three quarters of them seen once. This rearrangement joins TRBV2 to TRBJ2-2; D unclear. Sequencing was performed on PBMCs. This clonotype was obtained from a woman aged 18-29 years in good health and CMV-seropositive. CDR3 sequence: CASSVTPPSSTGELFF. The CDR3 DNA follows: TGTGCCAGCAGCGTAACCCCCCCGAGTAGCACCGGGGAGCTGTTTTTT.